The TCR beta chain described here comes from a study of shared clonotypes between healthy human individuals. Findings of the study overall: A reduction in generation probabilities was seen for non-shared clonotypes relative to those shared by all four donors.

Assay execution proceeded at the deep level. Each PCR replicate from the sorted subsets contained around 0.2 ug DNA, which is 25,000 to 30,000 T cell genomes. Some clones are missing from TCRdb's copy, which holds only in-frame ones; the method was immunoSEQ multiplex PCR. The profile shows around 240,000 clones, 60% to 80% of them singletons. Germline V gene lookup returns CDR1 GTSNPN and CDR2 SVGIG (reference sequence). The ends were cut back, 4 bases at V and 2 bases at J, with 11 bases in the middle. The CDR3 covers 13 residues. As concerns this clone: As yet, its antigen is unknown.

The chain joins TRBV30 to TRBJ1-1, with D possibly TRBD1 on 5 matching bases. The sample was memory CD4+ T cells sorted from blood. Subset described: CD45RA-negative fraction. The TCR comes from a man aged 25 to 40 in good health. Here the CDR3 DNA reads TGTGCCTGGAACCGACAGAGTAACACTGAAGCTTTCTTT. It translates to CAWNRQSNTEAFF.